The entry below describes one T cell receptor (beta chain). Its antigen is still unknown. TCRdb reprocessed the reads via MiXCR and lists one record per CDR3 protein. The sample holds under 200,000 distinct CDR3 sequences, about 22% seen once. The data belong to a study of T cell repertoires in cytomegalovirus infection. Study as a whole: In the study, CMV epitopes included recently identified HLA-C-restricted and well-studied HLA-B-restricted ones. Broader study findings: What dominated the ex vivo response were HLA-C-restricted CMV-specific TCR beta clonotypes.

The CDR3 extends over 15 amino acids. The V gene's germline CDR1 is SGHTA and CDR2 FQGNSA. V lost 5 bases and J lost 3, with 17 bases in between. Sequencing was performed on CD8+ T cells from cultured PBMCs, taken from culture after CMV antigen stimulation. The V call is TRBV7-2, the J call TRBJ2-7; D tentatively fits TRBD1 or TRBD2 (6 bases each). The clonotype comes from a human donor in good health (CMV status not recorded). Some clones in this sample may be carry-over from other donors' samples. CDR3 sequence (DNA): TGTGCCAGCAGCCAAGGGACAAGGGGAGGCTACGAGCAGTACTTC. Its translation is CASSQGTRGGYEQYF.